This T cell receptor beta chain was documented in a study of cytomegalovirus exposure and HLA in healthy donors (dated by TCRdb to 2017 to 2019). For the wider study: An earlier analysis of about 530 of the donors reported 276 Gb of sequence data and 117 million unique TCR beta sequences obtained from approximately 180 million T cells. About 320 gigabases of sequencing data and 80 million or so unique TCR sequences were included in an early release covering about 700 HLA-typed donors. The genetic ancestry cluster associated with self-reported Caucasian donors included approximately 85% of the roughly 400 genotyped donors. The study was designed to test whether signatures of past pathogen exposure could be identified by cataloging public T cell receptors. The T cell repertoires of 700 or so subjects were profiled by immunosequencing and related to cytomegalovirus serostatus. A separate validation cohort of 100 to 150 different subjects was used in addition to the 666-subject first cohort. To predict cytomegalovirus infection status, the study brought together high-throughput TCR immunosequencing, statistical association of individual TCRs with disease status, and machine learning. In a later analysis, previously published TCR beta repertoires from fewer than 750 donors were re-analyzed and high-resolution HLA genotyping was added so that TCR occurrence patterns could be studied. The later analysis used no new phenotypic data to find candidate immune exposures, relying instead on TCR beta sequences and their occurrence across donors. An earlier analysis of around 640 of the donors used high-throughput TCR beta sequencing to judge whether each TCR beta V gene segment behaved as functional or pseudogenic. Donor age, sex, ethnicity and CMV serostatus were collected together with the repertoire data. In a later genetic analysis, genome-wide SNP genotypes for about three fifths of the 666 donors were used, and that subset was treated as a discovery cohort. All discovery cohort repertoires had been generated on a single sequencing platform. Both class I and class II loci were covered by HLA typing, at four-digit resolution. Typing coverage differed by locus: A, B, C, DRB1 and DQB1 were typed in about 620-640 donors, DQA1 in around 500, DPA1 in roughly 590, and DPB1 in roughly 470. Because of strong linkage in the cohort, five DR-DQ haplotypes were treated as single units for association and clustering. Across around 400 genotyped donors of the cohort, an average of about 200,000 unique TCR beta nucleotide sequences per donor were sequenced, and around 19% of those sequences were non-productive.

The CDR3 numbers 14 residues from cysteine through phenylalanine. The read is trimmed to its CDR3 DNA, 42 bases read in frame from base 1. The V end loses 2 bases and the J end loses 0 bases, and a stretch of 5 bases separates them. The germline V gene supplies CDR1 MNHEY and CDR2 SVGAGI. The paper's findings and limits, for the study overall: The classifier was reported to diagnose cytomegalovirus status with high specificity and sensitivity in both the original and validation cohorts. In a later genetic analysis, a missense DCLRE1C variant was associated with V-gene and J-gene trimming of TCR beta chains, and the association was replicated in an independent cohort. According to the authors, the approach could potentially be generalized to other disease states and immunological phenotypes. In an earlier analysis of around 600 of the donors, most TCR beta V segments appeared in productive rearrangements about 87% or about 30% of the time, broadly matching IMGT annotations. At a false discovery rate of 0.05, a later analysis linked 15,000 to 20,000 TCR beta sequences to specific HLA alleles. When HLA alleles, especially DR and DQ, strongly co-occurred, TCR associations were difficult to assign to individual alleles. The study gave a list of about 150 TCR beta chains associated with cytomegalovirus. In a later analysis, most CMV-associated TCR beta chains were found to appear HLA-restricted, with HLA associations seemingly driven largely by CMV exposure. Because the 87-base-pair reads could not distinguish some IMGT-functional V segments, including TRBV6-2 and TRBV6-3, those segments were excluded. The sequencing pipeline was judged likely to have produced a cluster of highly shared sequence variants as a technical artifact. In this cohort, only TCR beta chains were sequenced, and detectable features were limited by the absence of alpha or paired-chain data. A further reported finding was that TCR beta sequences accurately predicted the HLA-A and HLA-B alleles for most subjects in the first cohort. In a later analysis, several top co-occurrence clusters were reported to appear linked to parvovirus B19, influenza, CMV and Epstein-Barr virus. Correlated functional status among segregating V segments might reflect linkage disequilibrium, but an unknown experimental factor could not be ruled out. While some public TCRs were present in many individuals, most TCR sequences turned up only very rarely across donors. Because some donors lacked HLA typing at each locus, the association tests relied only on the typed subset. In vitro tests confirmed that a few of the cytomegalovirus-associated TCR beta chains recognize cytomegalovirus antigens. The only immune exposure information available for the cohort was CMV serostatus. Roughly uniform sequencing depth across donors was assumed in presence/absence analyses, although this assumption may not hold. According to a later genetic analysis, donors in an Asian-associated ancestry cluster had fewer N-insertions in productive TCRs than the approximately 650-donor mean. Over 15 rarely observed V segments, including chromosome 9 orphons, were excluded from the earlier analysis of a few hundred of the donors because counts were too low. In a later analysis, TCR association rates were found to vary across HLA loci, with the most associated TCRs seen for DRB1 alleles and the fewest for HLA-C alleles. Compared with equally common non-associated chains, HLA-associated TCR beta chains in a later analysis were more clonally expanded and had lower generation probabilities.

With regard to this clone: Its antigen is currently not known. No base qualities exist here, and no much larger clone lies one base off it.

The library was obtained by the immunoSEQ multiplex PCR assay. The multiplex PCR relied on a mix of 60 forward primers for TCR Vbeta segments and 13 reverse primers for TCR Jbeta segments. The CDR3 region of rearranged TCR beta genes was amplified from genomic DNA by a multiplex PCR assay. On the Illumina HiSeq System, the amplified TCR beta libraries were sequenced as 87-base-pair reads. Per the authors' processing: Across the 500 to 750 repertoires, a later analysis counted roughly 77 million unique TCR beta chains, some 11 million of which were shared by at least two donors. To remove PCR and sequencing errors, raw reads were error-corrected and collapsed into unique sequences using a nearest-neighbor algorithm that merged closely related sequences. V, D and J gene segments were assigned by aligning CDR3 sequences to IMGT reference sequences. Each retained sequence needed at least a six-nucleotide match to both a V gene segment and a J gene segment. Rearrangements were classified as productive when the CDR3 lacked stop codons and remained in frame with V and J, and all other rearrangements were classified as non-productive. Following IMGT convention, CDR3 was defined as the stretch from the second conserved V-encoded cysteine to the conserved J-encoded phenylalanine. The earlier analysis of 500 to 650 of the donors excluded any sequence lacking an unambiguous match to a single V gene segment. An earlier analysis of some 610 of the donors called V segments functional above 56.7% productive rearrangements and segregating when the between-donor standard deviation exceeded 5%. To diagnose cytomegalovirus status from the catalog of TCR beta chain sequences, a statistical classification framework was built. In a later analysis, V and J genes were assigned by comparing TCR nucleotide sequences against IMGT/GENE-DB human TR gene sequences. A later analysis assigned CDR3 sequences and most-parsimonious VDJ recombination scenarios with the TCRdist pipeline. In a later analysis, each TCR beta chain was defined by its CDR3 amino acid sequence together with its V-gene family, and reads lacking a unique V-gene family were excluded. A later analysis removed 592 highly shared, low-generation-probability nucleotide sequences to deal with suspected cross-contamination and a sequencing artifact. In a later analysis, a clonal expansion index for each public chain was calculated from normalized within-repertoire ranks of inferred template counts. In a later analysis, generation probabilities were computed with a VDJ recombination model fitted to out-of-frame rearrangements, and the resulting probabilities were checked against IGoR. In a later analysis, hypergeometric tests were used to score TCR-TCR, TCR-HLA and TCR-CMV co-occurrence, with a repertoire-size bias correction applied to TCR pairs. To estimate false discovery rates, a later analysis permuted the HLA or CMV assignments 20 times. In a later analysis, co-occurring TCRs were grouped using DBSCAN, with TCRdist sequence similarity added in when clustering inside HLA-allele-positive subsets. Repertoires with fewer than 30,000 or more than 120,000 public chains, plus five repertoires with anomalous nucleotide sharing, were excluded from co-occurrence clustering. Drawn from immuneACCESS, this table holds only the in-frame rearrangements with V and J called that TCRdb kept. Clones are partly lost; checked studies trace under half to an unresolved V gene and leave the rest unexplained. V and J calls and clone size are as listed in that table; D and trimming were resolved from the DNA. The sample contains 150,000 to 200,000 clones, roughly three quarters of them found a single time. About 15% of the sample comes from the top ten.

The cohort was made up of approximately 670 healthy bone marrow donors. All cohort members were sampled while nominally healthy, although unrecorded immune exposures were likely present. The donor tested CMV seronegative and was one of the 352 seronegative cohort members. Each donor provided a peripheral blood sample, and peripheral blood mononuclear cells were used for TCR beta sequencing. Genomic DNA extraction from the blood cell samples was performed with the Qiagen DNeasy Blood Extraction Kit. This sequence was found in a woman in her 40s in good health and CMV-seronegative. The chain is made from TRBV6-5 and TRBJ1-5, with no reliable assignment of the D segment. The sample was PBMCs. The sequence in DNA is TGTGCCAGCAGTTACGGAGATAGCAATCAGCCCCAGCATTTT. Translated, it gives CASSYGDSNQPQHF.